Included here is one T cell receptor (beta chain) sequence, with context. This clone was detected a few times. The antigen it recognizes is unknown. No qualities accompany the bases; no much larger clone lies one base away. Taken from the germline V gene (reference sequence), the CDR1 and CDR2 loops are SEHNR and FQNEAQ. V drops 1 base and J drops 11 bases, leaving 14 bases in between. Including cysteine and phenylalanine, the CDR3 has 13 amino acids. The read is trimmed to its CDR3 DNA, 39 bases read in frame from base 1. TCRbeta CDR3 regions were amplified from genomic DNA by means of the immunoSEQ Assay, a bias-controlled multiplex PCR. The original methods were these. Within the assay, amplification of reference gene primers was used to estimate how many nucleated cells each sample contained. Sequence reads were collapsed and filtered to measure the absolute abundance of every unique TCRbeta CDR3 rearrangement. Productive Simpson clonality was computed per sample as the square root of Simpson's diversity index over productive rearrangements. TCRdb took over this immuneACCESS table, retaining in-frame rearrangements with V and J assigned. Such tables are incomplete; in checked studies, under half of the missing clones stem from an unresolved V gene, and the remainder is unexplained. The D gene and trimming were derived from the DNA, and the V and J assignments and clone size from that table. This sample gives 100,000 to 110,000 clones in total; roughly 80% of them show up just once. The top ten clonotypes cover roughly an eighth of the sample.

The data were obtained in a study of blood T cell repertoires in COVID-19 (TCRdb year 2020). For the study in its entirety: Samples covering the acute and convalescent phases of COVID-19 were provided by collaborators in the United States, Italy and Spain. The sample metadata nearly always contained a de-identified subject ID, COVID-19 status, age in years and sex. The repertoires were released in a freely available public database meant as a resource for research on the immune response to SARS-CoV-2. Samples came from the ongoing ImmuneRACE study (first 160 participants) plus 1,254 subjects from 6 global collaborators. The material from the prospective study consisted of cDNA or gDNA derived from T cells, B-cell-depleted T cells, or PBMCs. Where HLA class I and class II types were available, the types were taken from metadata supplied by the sample provider, not from assay-based typing. Subjects who had been exposed to COVID-19, were actively infected with it, or had recovered from it provided the deeply sampled blood TCRbeta repertoires that made up the dataset. What the research found in general, with its limitations: The amount of clinical and demographic metadata varied by source and participant and was provided uncurated.

The collaborating institutions used their own protocols to collect whole blood in K2EDTA tubes. Collaborator samples were shipped for TCRbeta analysis as frozen whole blood, isolated PBMCs, or DNA extracted from either sample type. The sequence came from a man over 45 with active or convalescent COVID-19. Sequencing was performed on peripheral blood. The rearranged chain carries TRBV7-9 and TRBJ1-1, with no reliable assignment of the D segment. Here the CDR3 is given as CASSLVFEGPAFF. At the DNA level, the sequence is TGTGCCAGCAGCTTAGTATTCGAGGGTCCGGCTTTCTTT.